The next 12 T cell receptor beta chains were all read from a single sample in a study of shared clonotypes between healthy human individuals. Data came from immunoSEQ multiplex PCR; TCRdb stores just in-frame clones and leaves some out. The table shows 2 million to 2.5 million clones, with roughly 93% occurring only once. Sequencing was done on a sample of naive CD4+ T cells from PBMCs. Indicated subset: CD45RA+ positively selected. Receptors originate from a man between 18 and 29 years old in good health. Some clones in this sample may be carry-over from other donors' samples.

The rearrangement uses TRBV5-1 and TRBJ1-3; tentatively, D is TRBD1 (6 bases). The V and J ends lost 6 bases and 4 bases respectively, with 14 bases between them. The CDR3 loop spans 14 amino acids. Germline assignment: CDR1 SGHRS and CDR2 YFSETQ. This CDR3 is CASTIGGDGNTIYF. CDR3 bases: TGCGCCAGCACAATAGGGGGTGACGGAAACACCATATATTTT.

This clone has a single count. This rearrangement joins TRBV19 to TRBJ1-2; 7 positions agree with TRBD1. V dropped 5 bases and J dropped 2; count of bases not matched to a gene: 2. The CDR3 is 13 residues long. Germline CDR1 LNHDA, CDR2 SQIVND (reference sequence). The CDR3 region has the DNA TGTGCCAGTAGTTGGGACAGAAACTATGGCTACACCTTC. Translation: CASSWDRNYGYTF.

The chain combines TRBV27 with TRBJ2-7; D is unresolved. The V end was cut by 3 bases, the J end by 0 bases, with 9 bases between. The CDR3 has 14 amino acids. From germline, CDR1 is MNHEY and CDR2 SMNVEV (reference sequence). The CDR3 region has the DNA TGTGCCAGCAGTTTGAGGCGGAACTCCTACGAGCAGTACTTC. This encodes CASSLRRNSYEQYF.

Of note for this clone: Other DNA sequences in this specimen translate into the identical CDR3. This CDR3 reads CASSFLGGYTF. The CDR3 DNA is TGTGCCAGCAGTTTCCTAGGTGGCTACACCTTC. The chain links TRBV28 to TRBJ1-2; D is undetermined. Per germline, CDR1 MDHEN and CDR2 SYDVKM. CDR3 length equals 11 residues. Trimming cost V 3 bases and J 7 bases, with 6 bases left between them.

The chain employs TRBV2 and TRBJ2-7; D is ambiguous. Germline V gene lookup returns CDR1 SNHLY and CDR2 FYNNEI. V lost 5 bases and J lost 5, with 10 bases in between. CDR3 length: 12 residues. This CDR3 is CASSMTSNEQYF. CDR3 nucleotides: TGTGCCAGCAGTATGACTTCCAACGAGCAGTACTTC.

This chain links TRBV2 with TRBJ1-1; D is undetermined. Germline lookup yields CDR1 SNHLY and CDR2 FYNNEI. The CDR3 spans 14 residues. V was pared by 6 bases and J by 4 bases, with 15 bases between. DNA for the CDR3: TGTGCCAGCAGGGGCCCGGTCCCCAGCACTGAAGCTTTCTTT. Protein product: CASRGPVPSTEAFF.

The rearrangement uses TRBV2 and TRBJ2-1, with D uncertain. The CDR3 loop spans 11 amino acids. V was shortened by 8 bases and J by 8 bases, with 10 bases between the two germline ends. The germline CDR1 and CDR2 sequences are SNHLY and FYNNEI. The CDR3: CASGLVDEQFF. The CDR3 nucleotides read TGTGCCAGCGGGCTAGTGGATGAGCAGTTCTTC.

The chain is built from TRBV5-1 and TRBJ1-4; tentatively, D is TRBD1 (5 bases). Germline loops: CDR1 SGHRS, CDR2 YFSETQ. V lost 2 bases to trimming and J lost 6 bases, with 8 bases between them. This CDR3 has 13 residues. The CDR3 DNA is TGCGCCAGCAGCTTCTCGGGGGATGAAAAACTGTTTTTT. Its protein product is CASSFSGDEKLFF.

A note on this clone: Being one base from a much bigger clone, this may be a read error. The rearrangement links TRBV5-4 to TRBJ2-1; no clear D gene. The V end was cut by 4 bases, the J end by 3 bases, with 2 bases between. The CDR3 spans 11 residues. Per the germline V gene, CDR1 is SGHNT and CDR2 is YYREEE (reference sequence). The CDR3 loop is CASSIYNEQFF. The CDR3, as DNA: TGTGCCAGCAGCATCTACAATGAGCAGTTCTTC.

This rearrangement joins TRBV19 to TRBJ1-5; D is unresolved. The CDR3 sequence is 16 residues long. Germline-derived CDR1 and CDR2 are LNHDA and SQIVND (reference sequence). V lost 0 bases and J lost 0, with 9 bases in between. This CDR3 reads CASSIDRVYSNQPQHF. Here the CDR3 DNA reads TGTGCCAGTAGTATAGATCGCGTTTATAGCAATCAGCCCCAGCATTTT. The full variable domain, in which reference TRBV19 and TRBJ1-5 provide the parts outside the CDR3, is DGGITQSPKYLFRKEGQNVTLSCEQNLNHDAMYWYRQDPGQGLRLIYYSQIVNDFQKGDIAEGYSVSREKKESFPLTVTSAQKNPTAFYLCASSIDRVYSNQPQHFGDGTRLSIL.

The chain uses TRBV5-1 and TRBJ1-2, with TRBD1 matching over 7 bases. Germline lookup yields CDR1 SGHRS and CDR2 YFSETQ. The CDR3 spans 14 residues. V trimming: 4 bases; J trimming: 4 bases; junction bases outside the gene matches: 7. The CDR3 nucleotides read TGCGCCAGCAGCGGCGGGACAGCGTCCTATGGCTACACCTTC. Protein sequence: CASSGGTASYGYTF.

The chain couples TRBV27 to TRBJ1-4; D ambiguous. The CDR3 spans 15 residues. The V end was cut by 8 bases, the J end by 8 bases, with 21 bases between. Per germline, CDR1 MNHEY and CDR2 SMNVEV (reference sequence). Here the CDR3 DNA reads TGTGCCAGCGCCTTTAGGTGGGGTAGGGAGGAAAAACTGTTTTTT. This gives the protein CASAFRWGREEKLFF.